The entry that follows covers one T cell receptor beta chain sequence. What it binds is not known. The data stem from a study of response to subunit inactivated influenza vaccine. One entry per CDR3 protein, called by TCRdb with MiXCR from the RT-PCR reads. Here the sample spans 280,000 or so distinct CDR3 sequences, 21% being singletons. The V gene's germline CDR1 is MDHEN and CDR2 SYDVKM. CDR3 length: 16 amino acids. Trimming took off 4 bases at V and 4 bases at J, with 17 bases between the two ends. Points from the study as a whole: Authors proposed each seasonal influenza vaccination draws in few new T cells.

This TCR derives from a man between 50 and 69 years old who received an inactivated influenza vaccine. This material consisted of PBMCs from blood, taken less than 22 months after vaccination. V is TRBV28 and J is TRBJ1-5; weak D call: TRBD1 (6 bases). In nucleotides, the CDR3 is TGTGCCAGCAGTTCCATCAAGGACAGTTTTAATCAGCCCCAGCATTTT. Encoded protein: CASSSIKDSFNQPQHF.